This T cell receptor (beta chain) was recovered during a study of vaccination and CD4 T cells after COVID-19. About the study: Participants, all vaccine recipients, received two doses of either BNT162b2 or mRNA-1273. Stimuli were overlapping spike peptide pools of SARS-CoV-2 and three common cold coronaviruses (HCoV-NL63, HCoV-OC43, HCoV-229E).

Stated treatment: 10-day PBMC culture with coronavirus spike peptide pools or control peptides (ViraFEST assay). This CDR3 is built from 13 residues. The germline V gene has CDR1 DFQATT and CDR2 SNEGSKA (reference sequence). V shed 3 bases and J shed 5 bases, with 13 bases lying between them. Note on this clonotype: The antigen is unknown. The CDR3 does not end in the conserved phenylalanine or tryptophan, so this is likely a read error.

With the Oncomine TCR Beta short-read assay, DNA from cultured CD4+ T cells was sequenced. Via MiXCR, TCRdb re-called the PCR reads, giving one row per CDR3 protein. The sample has about 3,000 distinct CDR3 sequences, approximately 30% seen once. This TCR derives from a human donor who had recovered from COVID-19. The chain is built from TRBV20-1 and TRBJ2-5; TRBD2 is a possible D gene (7 bases). Sequenced: CD4+ T cells from blood, cultured in vitro. CDR3 loop: CSASRGAWETQYL. CDR3 in DNA: TGCAGTGCTAGTCGGGGGGCCTGGGAGACCCAGTACCTC.